This TCR beta chain was sequenced during a study of PD-1 blockade in classical Hodgkin lymphoma. Documented time point: cycle 4 day 1 (C4D1), after less than 7 weeks of nivolumab. Brentuximab vedotin exposure varied, and every patient relapsed after autologous stem cell transplantation. The CDR3 is made up of 14 amino acids. V trimming: 3 bases; J trimming: 2 bases; junction bases outside the gene matches: 3. Per germline, CDR1 SGHRS and CDR2 YFSETQ. This clone appeared a single time. Clones were sequenced by immunoSEQ multiplex PCR, and TCRdb holds only the in-frame ones, with some missing. The data show about 93,000 clones, around 80% seen once.

The starting material was peripheral blood mononuclear cells (PBMCs), obtained before the fourth cycle of nivolumab. The V and J genes are TRBV5-1 and TRBJ1-2, with 8 bases identical to TRBD1. This clonotype was sampled from a human donor with classical Hodgkin lymphoma. The CDR3 sequence is CASSSQGANYGYTF. CDR3 DNA: TGCGCCAGCAGCTCCCAGGGGGCAAACTATGGCTACACCTTC.